This passage covers 3 T cell receptor beta chains from one sample sequenced in a study of T cell repertoires in cytomegalovirus infection. Using its own MiXCR run on the reads, TCRdb lists one record per CDR3 protein. The data contain 170,000 or so distinct CDR3 sequences, about 15% of them singletons. The sample comprised CD8+ T cells from PBMCs. These receptors came from a human donor in good health (CMV status not recorded). Some clones in this sample may be carry-over from other donors' samples.

V is TRBV20-1 and J is TRBJ2-7; D remains ambiguous. CDR3 size: 14 residues. In germline, CDR1 is DFQATT, CDR2 SNEGSKA (reference sequence). Trimming took 0 bases from V and 1 from J, leaving 10 bases between them. The CDR3 protein is CSARDGLESYEQYF. CDR3 nucleotides: TGCAGTGCTAGAGATGGGCTCGAGTCCTACGAGCAGTACTTC.

This clonotype was counted between two and nine times. The rearrangement joins TRBV7-9 to TRBJ2-1; TRBD2 agrees at 12 bases. This CDR3 is built from 16 residues. V was clipped by 4 bases and J by 3 bases; unmatched bases: 4. From germline, CDR1 is SEHNR and CDR2 FQNEAQ (reference sequence). CDR3 nucleotide sequence: TGTGCCAGCAGCTCTGGGACTAGCGGGCACTACAATGAGCAGTTCTTC. It translates to CASSSGTSGHYNEQFF.

This chain connects TRBV12-3 or TRBV12-4 to TRBJ1-1, with D uncertain. CDR3 length equals 14 residues. Trimming cost V 4 bases and J 0 bases, with 9 bases left between them. The DNA for the CDR3 is TGTGCCAGCAGTTATGGCGGATTGAACACTGAAGCTTTCTTT. The encoded protein is CASSYGGLNTEAFF.